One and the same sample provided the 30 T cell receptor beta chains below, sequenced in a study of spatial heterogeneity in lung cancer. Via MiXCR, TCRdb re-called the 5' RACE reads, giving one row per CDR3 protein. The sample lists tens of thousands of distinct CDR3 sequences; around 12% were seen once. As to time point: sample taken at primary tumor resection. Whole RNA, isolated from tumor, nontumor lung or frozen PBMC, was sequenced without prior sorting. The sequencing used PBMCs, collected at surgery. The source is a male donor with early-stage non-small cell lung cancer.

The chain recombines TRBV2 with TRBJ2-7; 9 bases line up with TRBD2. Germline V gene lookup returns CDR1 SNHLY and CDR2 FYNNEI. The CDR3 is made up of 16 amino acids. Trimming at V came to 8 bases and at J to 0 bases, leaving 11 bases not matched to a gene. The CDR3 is CASGDSLAGTSYEQYF. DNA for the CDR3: TGTGCCAGCGGGGATTCCCTAGCGGGGACCTCCTACGAGCAGTACTTC. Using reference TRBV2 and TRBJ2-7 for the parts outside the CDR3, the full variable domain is EPEVTQTPSHQVTQMGQEVILRCVPISNHLYFYWYRQILGQKVEFLVSFYNNEISEKSEIFDDQFSVERPDGSNFTLKIRSTKLEDSAMYFCASGDSLAGTSYEQYFGPGTRLTVT.

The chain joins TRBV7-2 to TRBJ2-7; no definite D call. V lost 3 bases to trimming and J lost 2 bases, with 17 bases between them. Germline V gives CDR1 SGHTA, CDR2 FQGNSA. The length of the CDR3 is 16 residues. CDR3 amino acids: CASSFYMGRLPYEQYF. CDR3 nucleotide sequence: TGTGCCAGCAGCTTCTATATGGGTAGGCTCCCCTACGAGCAGTACTTC.

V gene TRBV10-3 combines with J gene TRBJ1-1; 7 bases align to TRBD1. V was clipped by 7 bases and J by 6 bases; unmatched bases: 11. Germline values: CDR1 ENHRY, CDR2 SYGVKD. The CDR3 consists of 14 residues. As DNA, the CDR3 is TGTGCCATCAAGGCCAGGGACACAGGGGCTGAAGCTTTCTTT. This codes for CAIKARDTGAEAFF.

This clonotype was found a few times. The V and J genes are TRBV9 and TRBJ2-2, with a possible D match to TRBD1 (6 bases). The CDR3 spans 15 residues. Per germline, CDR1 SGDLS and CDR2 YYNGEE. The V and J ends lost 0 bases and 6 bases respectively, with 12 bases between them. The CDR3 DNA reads TGTGCCAGCAGCGTAGGGACAGCTGAGGCCGGGGAGCTGTTTTTT. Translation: CASSVGTAEAGELFF. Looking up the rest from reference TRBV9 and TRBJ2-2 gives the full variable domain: DSGVTQTPKHLITATGQRVTLRCSPRSGDLSVYWYQQSLDQGLQFLIQYYNGEERAKGNILERFSAQQFPDLHSELNLSSLELGDSALYFCASSVGTAEAGELFFGEGSRLTVL.

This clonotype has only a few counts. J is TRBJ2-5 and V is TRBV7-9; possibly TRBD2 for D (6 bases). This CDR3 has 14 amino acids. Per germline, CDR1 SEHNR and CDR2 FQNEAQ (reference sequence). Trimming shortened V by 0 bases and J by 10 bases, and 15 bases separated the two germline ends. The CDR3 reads CASSLASGDSNQYF. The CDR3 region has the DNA TGTGCCAGCAGCTTAGCTTCCGGGGACTCCAACCAGTACTTC.

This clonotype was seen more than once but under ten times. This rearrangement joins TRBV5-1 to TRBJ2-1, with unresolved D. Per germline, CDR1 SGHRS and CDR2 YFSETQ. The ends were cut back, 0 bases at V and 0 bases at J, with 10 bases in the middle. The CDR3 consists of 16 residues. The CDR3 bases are TGCGCCAGCAGCTTGGCGGGCGCTAGCTCCTACAATGAGCAGTTCTTC. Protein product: CASSLAGASSYNEQFF.

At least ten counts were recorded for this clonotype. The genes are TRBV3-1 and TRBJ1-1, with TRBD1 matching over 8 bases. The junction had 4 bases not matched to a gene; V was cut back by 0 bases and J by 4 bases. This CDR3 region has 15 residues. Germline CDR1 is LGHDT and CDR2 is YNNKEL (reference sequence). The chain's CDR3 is CASSQESRGRTEAFF. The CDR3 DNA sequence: TGTGCCAGCAGCCAAGAATCCAGGGGGCGCACTGAAGCTTTCTTT. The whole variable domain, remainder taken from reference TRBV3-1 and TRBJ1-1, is DTAVSQTPKYLVTQMGNDKSIKCEQNLGHDTMYWYKQDSKKFLKIMFSYNNKELIINETVPNRFSPKSPDKAHLNLHINSLELGDSAVYFCASSQESRGRTEAFFGQGTRLTVV.

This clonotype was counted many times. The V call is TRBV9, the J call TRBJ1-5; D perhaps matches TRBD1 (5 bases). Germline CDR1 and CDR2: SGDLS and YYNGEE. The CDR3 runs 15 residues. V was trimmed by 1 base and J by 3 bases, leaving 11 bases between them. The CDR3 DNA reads TGTGCCAGCAGCGTACAGGGTTATCCCAATCAGCCCCAGCATTTT. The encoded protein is CASSVQGYPNQPQHF.

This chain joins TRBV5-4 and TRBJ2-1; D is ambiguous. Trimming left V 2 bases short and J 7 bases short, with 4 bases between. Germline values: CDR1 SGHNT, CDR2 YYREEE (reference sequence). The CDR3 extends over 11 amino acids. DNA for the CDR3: TGTGCCAGCAGCTTAAGTAATGAGCAGTTCTTC. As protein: CASSLSNEQFF. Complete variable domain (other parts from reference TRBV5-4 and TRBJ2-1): ETGVTQSPTHLIKTRGQQVTLRCSSQSGHNTVSWYQQALGQGPQFIFQYYREEENGRGNFPPRFSGLQFPNYSSELNVNALELDDSALYLCASSLSNEQFFGPGTRLTVL.

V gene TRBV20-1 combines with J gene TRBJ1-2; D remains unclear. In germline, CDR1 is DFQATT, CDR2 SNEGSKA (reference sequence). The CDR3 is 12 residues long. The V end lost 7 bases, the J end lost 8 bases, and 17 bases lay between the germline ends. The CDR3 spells CSVVVRFSGYTF. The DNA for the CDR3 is TGCAGTGTGGTCGTCCGGTTCTCCGGCTACACCTTC.

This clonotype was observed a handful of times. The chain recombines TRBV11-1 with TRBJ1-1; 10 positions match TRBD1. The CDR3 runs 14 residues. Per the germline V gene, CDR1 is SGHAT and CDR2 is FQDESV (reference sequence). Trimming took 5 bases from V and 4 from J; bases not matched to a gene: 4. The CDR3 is CASSLRTGGTEAFF. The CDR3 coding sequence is TGTGCCAGCAGCCTCCGGACAGGGGGCACTGAAGCTTTCTTT.

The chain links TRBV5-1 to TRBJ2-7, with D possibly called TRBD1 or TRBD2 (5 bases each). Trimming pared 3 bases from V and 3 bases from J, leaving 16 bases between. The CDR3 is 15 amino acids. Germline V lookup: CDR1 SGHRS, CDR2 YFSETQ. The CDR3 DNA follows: TGCGCCAGCAGCTGGGACCCGAACGATAACTACGAGCAGTACTTC. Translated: CASSWDPNDNYEQYF.

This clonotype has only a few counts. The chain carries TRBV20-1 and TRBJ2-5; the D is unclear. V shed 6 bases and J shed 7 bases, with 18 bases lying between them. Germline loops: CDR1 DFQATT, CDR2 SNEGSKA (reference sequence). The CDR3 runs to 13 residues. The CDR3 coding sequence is TGCAGTGCCCCGGCCAGGCCTCCGGGGACCCAGTACTTC. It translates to CSAPARPPGTQYF.

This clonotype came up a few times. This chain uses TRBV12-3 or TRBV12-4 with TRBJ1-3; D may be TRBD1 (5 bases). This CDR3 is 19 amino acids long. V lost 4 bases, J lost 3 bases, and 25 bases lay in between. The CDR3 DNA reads TGTGCCAGCAGTTCCCCCGTTTCAGGGTGGGTCTCTGATGGAAACACCATATATTTT. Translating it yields CASSSPVSGWVSDGNTIYF.

CDR3 DNA sequence: TGTGCCACAGGGGTAGGCAATCAGCCCCAGCATTTT. Residues: CATGVGNQPQHF. The chain couples TRBV19 to TRBJ1-5; D may be TRBD1 (6 bases). The germline V gene encodes CDR1 LNHDA and CDR2 SQIVND (reference sequence). The CDR3 is 12 amino acids. Trimming took off 10 bases at V and 2 bases at J, with 9 bases between the two ends.

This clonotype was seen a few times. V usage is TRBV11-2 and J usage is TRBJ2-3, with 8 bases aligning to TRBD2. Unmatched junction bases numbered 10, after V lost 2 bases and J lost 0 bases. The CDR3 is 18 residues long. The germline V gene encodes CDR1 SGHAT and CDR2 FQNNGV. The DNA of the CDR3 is TGTGCCAGCAGCTTAAGGCTAGCGGGCGCCTCTAGCACAGATACGCAGTATTTT. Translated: CASSLRLAGASSTDTQYF.

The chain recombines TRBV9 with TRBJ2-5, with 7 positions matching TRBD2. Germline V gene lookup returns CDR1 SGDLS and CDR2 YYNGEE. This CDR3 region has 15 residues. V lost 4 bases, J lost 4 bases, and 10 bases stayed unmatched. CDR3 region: CASSFRAGDGETQYF. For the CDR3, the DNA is TGTGCCAGCAGCTTTAGGGCGGGGGACGGAGAGACCCAGTACTTC.

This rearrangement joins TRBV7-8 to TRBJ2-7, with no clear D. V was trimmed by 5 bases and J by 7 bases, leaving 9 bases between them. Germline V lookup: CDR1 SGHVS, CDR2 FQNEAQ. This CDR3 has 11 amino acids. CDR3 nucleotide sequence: TGTGCCAGCAGCCGAGGCTTGGAGCAGTACTTC. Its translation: CASSRGLEQYF.

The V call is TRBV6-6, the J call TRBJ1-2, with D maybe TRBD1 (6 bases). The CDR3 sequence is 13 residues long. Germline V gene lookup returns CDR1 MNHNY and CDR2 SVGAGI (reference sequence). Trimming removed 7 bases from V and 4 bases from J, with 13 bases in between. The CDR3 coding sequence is TGTGCCAGCAAGGCAGGGGAAGGCTATGGCTACACCTTC. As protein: CASKAGEGYGYTF.

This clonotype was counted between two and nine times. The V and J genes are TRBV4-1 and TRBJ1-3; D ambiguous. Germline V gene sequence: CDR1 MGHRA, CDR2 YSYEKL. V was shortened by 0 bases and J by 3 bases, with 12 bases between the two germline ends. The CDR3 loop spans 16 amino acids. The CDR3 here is CASSQEGGVNGNTIYF. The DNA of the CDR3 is TGCGCCAGCAGCCAAGAAGGCGGGGTAAATGGAAACACCATATATTTT.

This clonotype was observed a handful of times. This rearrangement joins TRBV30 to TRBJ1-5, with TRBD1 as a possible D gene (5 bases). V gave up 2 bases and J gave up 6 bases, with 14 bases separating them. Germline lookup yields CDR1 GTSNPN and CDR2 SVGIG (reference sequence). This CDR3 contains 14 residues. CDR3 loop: CAWSRGGDGQPQHF. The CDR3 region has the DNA TGTGCCTGGAGTAGAGGAGGGGACGGTCAGCCCCAGCATTTT.

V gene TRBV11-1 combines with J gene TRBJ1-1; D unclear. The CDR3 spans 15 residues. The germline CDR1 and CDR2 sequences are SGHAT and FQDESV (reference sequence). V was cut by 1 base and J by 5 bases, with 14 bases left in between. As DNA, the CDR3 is TGTGCCAGCAGCTTAGGAGCAGGTGGACGGACTGAAGCTTTCTTT. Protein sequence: CASSLGAGGRTEAFF.

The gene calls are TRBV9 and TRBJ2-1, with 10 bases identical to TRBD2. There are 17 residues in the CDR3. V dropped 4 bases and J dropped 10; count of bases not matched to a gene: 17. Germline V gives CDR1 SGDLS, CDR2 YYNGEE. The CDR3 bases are TGTGCCAGCAGCACGGGAACAGGACTAGCGGCCGTGGGGGAGCAGTTCTTC. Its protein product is CASSTGTGLAAVGEQFF.

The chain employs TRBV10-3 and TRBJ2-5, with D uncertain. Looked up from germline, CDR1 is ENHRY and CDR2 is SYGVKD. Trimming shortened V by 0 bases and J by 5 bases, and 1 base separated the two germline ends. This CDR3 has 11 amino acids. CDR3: CAISESETQYF. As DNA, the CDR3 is TGTGCCATCAGTGAGTCGGAGACCCAGTACTTC.

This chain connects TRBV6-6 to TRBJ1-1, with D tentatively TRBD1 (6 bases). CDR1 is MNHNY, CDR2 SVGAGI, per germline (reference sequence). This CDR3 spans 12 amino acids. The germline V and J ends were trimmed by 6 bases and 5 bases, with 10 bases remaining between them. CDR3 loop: CASRQGRTEAFF. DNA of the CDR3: TGTGCCAGCAGACAGGGAAGGACTGAAGCTTTCTTT.

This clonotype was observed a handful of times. The CDR3 loop reads CSVGGVFQETQYF. The CDR3 DNA reads TGCAGCGTTGGAGGAGTGTTTCAAGAGACCCAGTACTTC. This chain joins TRBV29-1 and TRBJ2-5, with no clear D. V gave up 4 bases and J gave up 2 bases, with 11 bases separating them. CDR1 is SQVTM and CDR2 is ANQGSEA in the germline V gene. This CDR3 comprises 13 residues.

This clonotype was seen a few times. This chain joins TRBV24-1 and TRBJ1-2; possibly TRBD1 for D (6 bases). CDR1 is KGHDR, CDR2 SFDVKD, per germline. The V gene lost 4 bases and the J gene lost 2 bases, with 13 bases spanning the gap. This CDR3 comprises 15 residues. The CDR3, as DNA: TGTGCCACCAGTGACACTGGACAGACCAACTATGGCTACACCTTC. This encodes CATSDTGQTNYGYTF.

CDR3 region: CASSVAGGGQPQHF. CDR3 nucleotide sequence: TGTGCCAGCAGTGTGGCGGGGGGTGGTCAGCCCCAGCATTTT. The V and J genes are TRBV6-1 and TRBJ1-5, with D perhaps matching TRBD1 (5 bases). The germline V and J ends were trimmed by 4 bases and 6 bases, with 13 bases remaining between them. The CDR3 has 14 residues. Germline-derived CDR1 and CDR2 are MNHNS and SASEGT.

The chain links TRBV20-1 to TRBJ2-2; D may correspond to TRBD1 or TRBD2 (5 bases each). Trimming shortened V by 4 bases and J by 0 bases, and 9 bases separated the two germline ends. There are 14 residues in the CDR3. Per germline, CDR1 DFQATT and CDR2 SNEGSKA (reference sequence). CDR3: CSATGTPNTGELFF. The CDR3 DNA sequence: TGCAGTGCTACCGGGACCCCGAACACCGGGGAGCTGTTTTTT.

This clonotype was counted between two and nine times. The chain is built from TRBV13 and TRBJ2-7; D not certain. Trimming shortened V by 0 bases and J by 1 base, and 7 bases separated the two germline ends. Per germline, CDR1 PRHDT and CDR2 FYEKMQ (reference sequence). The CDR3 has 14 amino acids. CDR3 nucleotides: TGTGCCAGCAGCTTAGGCCCGGGTTCCTACGAGCAGTACTTC. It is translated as CASSLGPGSYEQYF.